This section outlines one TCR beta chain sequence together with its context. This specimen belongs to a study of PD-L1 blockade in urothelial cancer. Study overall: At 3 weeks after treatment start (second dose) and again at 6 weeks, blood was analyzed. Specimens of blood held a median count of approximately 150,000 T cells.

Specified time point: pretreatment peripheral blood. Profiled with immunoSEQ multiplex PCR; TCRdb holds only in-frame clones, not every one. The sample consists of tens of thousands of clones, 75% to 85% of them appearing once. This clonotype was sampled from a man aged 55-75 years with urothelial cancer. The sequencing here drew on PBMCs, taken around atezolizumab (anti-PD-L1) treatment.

CDR3 protein: CASSDRQRPSGANVLTF. The CDR3, as DNA: TGTGCCAGCAGTGATCGGCAGCGACCCTCTGGGGCCAACGTCCTGACTTTC. The V call is TRBV25-1, the J call TRBJ2-6; D is unresolved. The V gene lost 3 bases and the J gene lost 0 bases, with 12 bases spanning the gap. Germline CDR1 and CDR2: MGHDK and SYGVNS. The CDR3 has 17 residues.